Listed below are T cell receptor beta chains from one sample, sequenced in a study of graft-versus-host responses after intestinal transplantation. The data were produced by immunoSEQ multiplex PCR, yet TCRdb's version contains in-frame clones alone and is incomplete. The data contain 80,000 to 95,000 clones, about 85% of them singletons. No antigens are known for them. Sequencing used unstimulated CD4+ T cells sorted from spleen or lymph node cells, obtained before transplant. These receptors all stem from a human donor who was the organ donor for an intestinal transplant. Both conserved end residues are part of each CDR3. The D gene is left open where the match is weak. Rows may omit the clone size; those that give it use once, few, many or a size class.

abundance	v_gene	j_gene	d_gene	CDR3aa	CDR3nt
.	TRBV20-1	TRBJ2-5	.	CSARVAETQYF	TGCAGTGCTAGAGTAGCGGAGACCCAGTACTTC
.	TRBV18	TRBJ1-3	TRBD1	CASSPARSGTGGFAIYF	TGTGCCAGCTCACCCGCCCGTAGCGGGACAGGGGGCTTCGCCATATATTTT
.	TRBV11-1	TRBJ1-5	.	CASSLSGGQPQHF	TGTGCCAGCAGCCTTAGCGGGGGTCAGCCCCAGCATTTT
.	TRBV5-8	TRBJ1-5	TRBD1	CASSWGQQPQHF	TGTGCCAGCAGTTGGGGACAGCAGCCCCAGCATTTT
.	TRBV5-1	TRBJ1-4	.	CASSERTPGEKLFF	TGCGCCAGCTCGGAAAGGACTCCGGGAGAAAAACTGTTTTTT
.	TRBV30	TRBJ2-1	.	CAWSVVVGGEQFF	TGTGCCTGGAGTGTTGTCGTAGGAGGTGAGCAGTTCTTC
.	TRBV6-6	TRBJ2-3	TRBD1	CASLDRGSGDTQYF	TGTGCCAGCTTGGACAGGGGGAGCGGAGATACGCAGTATTTT
.	TRBV5-3	TRBJ1-5	.	CARSFWAAGAGQPQHF	TGTGCCAGAAGCTTCTGGGCCGCAGGGGCCGGTCAGCCCCAGCATTTT
.	TRBV7-2	TRBJ2-1	TRBD1	CASSRYGTGGNEQFF	TGTGCCAGCAGCCGTTACGGGACAGGGGGAAATGAGCAGTTCTTC
.	TRBV10-3	TRBJ1-3	TRBD1	CAMGQGFRNTIYF	TGTGCCATGGGACAGGGGTTTCGAAACACCATATATTTT
.	TRBV5-1	TRBJ2-5	TRBD1	CASSLETGGGETQYF	TGCGCCAGCAGCCTTGAGACAGGGGGCGGAGAGACCCAGTACTTC
.	TRBV7-2	TRBJ2-1	TRBD2	CASSSPGLAGYSSYNEQFF	TGTGCCAGCAGCTCCCCCGGACTAGCGGGGTACAGCTCCTACAATGAGCAGTTCTTC
.	TRBV5-1	TRBJ2-2	TRBD2	CASSPTSGRTGELFF	TGCGCCAGCAGCCCGACTAGCGGTAGAACCGGGGAGCTGTTTTTT
.	TRBV7-8	TRBJ2-7	.	CASSTGRTPSSYEQYF	TGTGCCAGCAGCACAGGTCGGACACCGAGTTCCTACGAGCAGTACTTC
.	TRBV7-2	TRBJ2-7	.	CASSLSQTLPEQYF	TGTGCCAGCAGCTTAAGCCAAACCCTACCCGAGCAGTACTTC
.	TRBV7-3	TRBJ2-2	.	CASTPGGELFF	TGTGCCAGCACCCCAGGCGGGGAGCTGTTTTTT
.	TRBV11-3	TRBJ2-5	.	CASSLDGAEQETQYF	TGTGCCAGCAGCTTAGACGGCGCGGAACAAGAGACCCAGTACTTC
.	TRBV7-2	TRBJ1-3	.	CASSLLAGNTIYF	TGTGCCAGCAGCTTATTAGCGGGAAACACCATATATTTT
.	TRBV9	TRBJ1-4	TRBD1	CASSATGTNEKLFF	TGTGCCAGCAGCGCGACAGGGACTAATGAAAAACTGTTTTTT
few	TRBV29-1	TRBJ2-3	TRBD2	CSVEDRLAGISTDTQYF	TGCAGCGTTGAAGATCGATTAGCGGGAATCTCCACAGATACGCAGTATTTT
.	TRBV7-2	TRBJ2-1	TRBD2	CASSFERGGNEQFF	TGTGCCAGCAGCTTCGAGCGGGGGGGGAATGAGCAGTTCTTC
.	TRBV7-9	TRBJ2-7	TRBD2	CASTGKVSGRYEQYF	TGTGCCAGCACCGGGAAGGTTAGCGGGAGGTACGAGCAGTACTTC
.	TRBV18	TRBJ2-1	.	CASSPLGHLFF	TGTGCCAGCTCACCATTGGGACATCTGTTCTTC
.	TRBV6-5	TRBJ2-5	TRBD1	CASRAGGWEETQYF	TGTGCCAGCAGAGCAGGGGGCTGGGAGGAGACCCAGTACTTC
once	TRBV7-2	TRBJ2-7	.	CASSPSGVRSYEQYF	TGTGCCAGCAGCCCGTCGGGGGTTAGGTCCTACGAGCAGTACTTC
.	TRBV9	TRBJ2-3	TRBD2	CASSVRSSGRAPDTQYF	TGTGCCAGCAGCGTCCGAAGTAGCGGGAGGGCCCCAGATACGCAGTATTTT
.	TRBV28	TRBJ2-5	.	CASSLEAVQETQYF	TGTGCCAGCAGTTTAGAGGCAGTCCAAGAGACCCAGTACTTC
.	TRBV5-6	TRBJ1-6	.	CASSLRGSDSPLHF	TGTGCCAGCAGCTTGCGGGGAAGTGATTCACCCCTCCACTTT
.	TRBV19	TRBJ2-5	.	CASGLRGSVETQYF	TGTGCCAGCGGCCTTAGGGGGTCTGTGGAGACCCAGTACTTC
.	TRBV7-3	TRBJ2-1	TRBD2	CASSLLAGGPHEQFF	TGTGCCAGCAGCTTACTAGCGGGAGGGCCCCATGAGCAGTTCTTC
.	TRBV9	TRBJ2-2	.	CASSVYGGELFF	TGTGCCAGCAGCGTATACGGCGGGGAGCTGTTTTTT
.	TRBV27	TRBJ2-3	TRBD2	CASSRSSGGGFPDTQYF	TGTGCCAGCAGTAGGTCTTCGGGGGGGGGCTTCCCAGATACGCAGTATTTT
.	TRBV18	TRBJ2-2	.	CASSPVTANTGELFF	TGTGCCAGCTCACCAGTGACTGCGAACACCGGGGAGCTGTTTTTT
many	TRBV5-1	TRBJ1-4	.	CASSKDSTNEKLFF	TGCGCCAGCAGTAAGGACTCAACTAATGAAAAACTGTTTTTT
.	TRBV7-2	TRBJ1-2	.	CASSLPLNYGYTF	TGTGCCAGCAGCTTACCCCTTAACTATGGCTACACCTTC
.	TRBV28	TRBJ2-2	TRBD2	CASSTSGGDTGELFF	TGTGCCAGCAGTACTAGCGGGGGGGACACCGGGGAGCTGTTTTTT
.	TRBV29-1	TRBJ1-2	.	CSVELNYGYTF	TGCAGCGTTGAGCTAAACTATGGCTACACCTTC
.	TRBV27	TRBJ1-1	TRBD1	CASSLEKRTGRTEAFF	TGTGCCAGCAGTTTAGAGAAGAGGACAGGGAGGACTGAAGCTTTCTTT
.	TRBV30	TRBJ2-2	TRBD2	CAWSVRRGGAFTGELFF	TGTGCCTGGAGTGTACGGCGCGGGGGGGCCTTCACCGGGGAGCTGTTTTTT
.	TRBV5-1	TRBJ2-7	.	CASSLASSSYEQYF	TGCGCCAGCAGCTTGGCCTCTAGCTCCTACGAGCAGTACTTC
once	TRBV7-3	TRBJ2-2	.	CASSLRGLGTGELFF	TGTGCCAGCAGCTTGCGGGGCCTTGGGACCGGGGAGCTGTTTTTT
few	TRBV25-1	TRBJ2-3	.	CASSITSTDTQYF	TGTGCCAGCAGTATTACTAGCACAGATACGCAGTATTTT
.	TRBV18	TRBJ2-1	.	CASSPITGSYNEQFF	TGTGCCAGCTCACCAATCACGGGGTCCTACAATGAGCAGTTCTTC
.	TRBV7-3	TRBJ2-5	.	CASSQSLAQETQYF	TGTGCCAGCAGCCAGTCCCTAGCGCAAGAGACCCAGTACTTC
.	TRBV11-2	TRBJ1-5	TRBD1	CASSPDLGQGASQPQHF	TGTGCCAGCAGTCCAGATCTGGGACAGGGGGCGAGTCAGCCCCAGCATTTT
.	TRBV29-1	TRBJ2-2	.	CSVIQGSYTGELFF	TGCAGCGTCATACAGGGCAGCTACACCGGGGAGCTGTTTTTT
.	TRBV7-2	TRBJ2-3	.	CASSLGGRTDTQYF	TGTGCCAGCAGCTTGGGGGGACGCACAGATACGCAGTATTTT
.	TRBV2	TRBJ1-1	TRBD1	CASNGTGYTEAFF	TGTGCCAGCAACGGGACAGGTTACACTGAAGCTTTCTTT
.	TRBV9	TRBJ2-2	.	CASSVVGSTLRGGELFF	TGTGCCAGCAGCGTAGTCGGGTCGACCCTGCGGGGCGGGGAGCTGTTTTTT
.	TRBV19	TRBJ2-3	.	CASSNPPGRWGTDTQYF	TGTGCCAGTAGTAACCCCCCAGGGCGGTGGGGCACAGATACGCAGTATTTT
few	TRBV6-6	TRBJ1-5	.	CASSYSDGVQPQHF	TGTGCCAGCAGTTACTCGGACGGGGTCCAGCCCCAGCATTTT
once	TRBV15	TRBJ2-2	TRBD1	CATSRQGATNTGELFF	TGTGCCACCAGCAGACAGGGGGCCACGAACACCGGGGAGCTGTTTTTT
.	TRBV7-3	TRBJ2-7	TRBD2	CASSPQLAGGPGEQYF	TGTGCCAGCAGCCCGCAACTAGCGGGAGGGCCGGGCGAGCAGTACTTC
.	TRBV12-2	TRBJ2-7	.	CASHESPKGDHEQYF	TGTGCAAGTCACGAAAGCCCAAAGGGGGACCACGAGCAGTACTTC
.	TRBV5-5	TRBJ2-1	.	CASSWAGTGNEQFF	TGTGCCAGCAGCTGGGCAGGCACAGGGAATGAGCAGTTCTTC
.	TRBV7-6	TRBJ2-2	TRBD2	CASSSPGGTTGELFF	TGTGCCAGCAGCTCTCCGGGAGGTACCACCGGGGAGCTGTTTTTT
.	TRBV7-2	TRBJ2-7	.	CASSLPSYEQYF	TGTGCCAGCAGCCTCCCCTCCTACGAGCAGTACTTC